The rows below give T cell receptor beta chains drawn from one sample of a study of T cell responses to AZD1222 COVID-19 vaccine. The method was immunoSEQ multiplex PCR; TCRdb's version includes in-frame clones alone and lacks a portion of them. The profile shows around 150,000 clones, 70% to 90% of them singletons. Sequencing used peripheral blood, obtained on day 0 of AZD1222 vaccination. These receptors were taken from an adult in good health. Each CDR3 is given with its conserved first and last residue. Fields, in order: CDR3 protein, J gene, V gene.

CDR3 protein: CASSLIAGGPGNEQFF; J gene: TRBJ2-1; V gene: TRBV19
CDR3 protein: CASSLRGTPRLTEAFF; J gene: TRBJ1-1; V gene: TRBV27
CDR3 protein: CASSLAGPNQETQYF; J gene: TRBJ2-5; V gene: TRBV5-1
CDR3 protein: CASLTSGYNEQFF; J gene: TRBJ2-1; V gene: TRBV28
CDR3 protein: CASSPRTASTGELFF; J gene: TRBJ2-2; V gene: TRBV9
CDR3 protein: CASSEGFRDEQFF; J gene: TRBJ2-1; V gene: TRBV6-1
CDR3 protein: CASSYLASSYEQYF; J gene: TRBJ2-7; V gene: TRBV6-2/TRBV6-3
CDR3 protein: CASGASRQLGDTEAFF; J gene: TRBJ1-1; V gene: TRBV12-5
CDR3 protein: CASSIGGVPGELFF; J gene: TRBJ2-2; V gene: TRBV19
CDR3 protein: CASSIGPGGGRETEAFF; J gene: TRBJ1-1; V gene: TRBV19
CDR3 protein: CASSPTGNTEAFF; J gene: TRBJ1-1; V gene: TRBV7-3
CDR3 protein: CASSPKGGRGSYEQYF; J gene: TRBJ2-7; V gene: TRBV7-9
CDR3 protein: CASSRSGGSEKLFF; J gene: TRBJ1-4; V gene: TRBV28
CDR3 protein: CASSYGSGQGAEAFF; J gene: TRBJ1-1; V gene: TRBV6-5
CDR3 protein: CASSPGPGLGAFF; J gene: TRBJ1-1; V gene: TRBV5-1
CDR3 protein: CASRTHNSNQPQHF; J gene: TRBJ1-5; V gene: TRBV5-6
CDR3 protein: CASSAFGNTEAFF; J gene: TRBJ1-1; V gene: TRBV7-9
CDR3 protein: CASSREGLSYGYTF; J gene: TRBJ1-2; V gene: TRBV7-2
CDR3 protein: CASSLGRSTYEQYF; J gene: TRBJ2-7; V gene: TRBV5-4
CDR3 protein: CASYTGADTEAFF; J gene: TRBJ1-1; V gene: TRBV18
CDR3 protein: CSVLTSGRQETQYF; J gene: TRBJ2-5; V gene: TRBV29-1
CDR3 protein: CASSDRGTEAFF; J gene: TRBJ1-1; V gene: TRBV2
CDR3 protein: CASSLGQYYGYTF; J gene: TRBJ1-2; V gene: TRBV27
CDR3 protein: CASSQVLGYTEAFF; J gene: TRBJ1-1; V gene: TRBV4-1
CDR3 protein: CASSLSSGGPNYGYTF; J gene: TRBJ1-2; V gene: TRBV27
CDR3 protein: CSVAIGGSDTGELFF; J gene: TRBJ2-2; V gene: TRBV29-1